What follows are 8 T cell receptor beta chains derived from one specimen sequenced in a study of T cells in Graves' hyperthyroidism and ophthalmopathy. TCR beta CDR3 regions were amplified from RNA transcripts. With the HTBI primer set, the TCR CDR3 went through a first round of RT-PCR. TCRdb ran MiXCR on the multiplex PCR reads and lists one entry per CDR3 protein. This sample has 400,000 to 600,000 distinct CDR3 sequences; about 16% occur once, and the top ten carry approximately 32%. The sample comprised blood. Receptors originate from a woman aged 25 to 39 with Graves' ophthalmopathy.

This clonotype has at least ten counts. V usage is TRBV20-1 and J usage is TRBJ2-7, with 11 positions matching TRBD1. Germline V gene sequence: CDR1 DFQATT, CDR2 SNEGSKA (reference sequence). The CDR3 runs to 14 residues. The CDR3 coding sequence is TGCAGCGCTGGACAGGGGGCTTCCTTGGGCGAGCAGTACTTC. Protein product: CSAGQGASLGEQYF.

The J gene is TRBJ1-4, the V gene TRBV5-1; 8 nucleotides agree with TRBD1. The CDR3 is 14 residues long. The V and J ends lost 2 bases and 7 bases, in that order; junction bases with no gene match: 4. CDR1 is SGHRS, CDR2 YFSETQ, per germline. CDR3 loop: CASSFGGQGEKLFF. The CDR3 coding sequence is TGCGCCAGCAGCTTCGGAGGACAGGGTGAAAAACTGTTTTTT.

There are a few counts of this clonotype. The chain carries TRBV24-1 and TRBJ1-1, with TRBD1 matching 7 bases. Germline-derived CDR1 and CDR2 are KGHDR and SFDVKD. The CDR3 is 12 residues long. With 12 bases clipped from V and 4 bases from J, the junction kept 7 bases outside the gene matches. CDR3 protein: CASQGTGTEAFF. The CDR3 DNA reads TGTGCCTCACAGGGGACGGGCACTGAAGCTTTCTTT.

This clonotype was observed many times. This chain links TRBV7-3 with TRBJ1-1; D gene unclear. The CDR3 consists of 13 residues. V was cut by 3 bases and J by 1 base, with 6 bases left in between. The germline V gene has CDR1 SGHTA and CDR2 FQGTGA. In nucleotides, the CDR3 is TGTGCCAGCAGCTTGGGAAAGAACACTGAAGCTTTCTTT. The encoded protein is CASSLGKNTEAFF.

V and J are TRBV4-3 and TRBJ2-3, with 7 bases aligning to TRBD2. CDR1 and CDR2 from the germline V gene are LGHNA and YSLEER. After removal of 1 base from V and 0 bases from J, the junction contained 7 bases not matched to a gene. There are 17 residues in the CDR3. The CDR3 sequence is CASSQAGASGSTDTQYF. In nucleotides, the CDR3 is TGCGCCAGCAGCCAAGCCGGGGCTAGCGGAAGCACAGATACGCAGTATTTT.

In DNA, the CDR3 is TGCGCCAGCAGCTTGAGGCTAGCGGGAACAGATGAGCAGTTCTTC. It translates to CASSLRLAGTDEQFF. This chain joins TRBV5-1 and TRBJ2-1; 9 bases are shared with TRBD2. Germline CDR1 SGHRS, CDR2 YFSETQ. The V and J ends lost 1 base and 8 bases, in that order; junction bases with no gene match: 7. CDR3 length equals 15 residues.

The chain carries TRBV2 and TRBJ2-7; TRBD2 aligns across 9 bases. Germline V gene lookup returns CDR1 SNHLY and CDR2 FYNNEI. The V and J ends lost 4 bases and 3 bases, in that order; junction bases with no gene match: 7. The CDR3 runs 15 residues. Here the CDR3 DNA reads TGTGCCAGCAGTGCCTCTAGCGGGGAGAACTACGAGCAGTACTTC. Protein: CASSASSGENYEQYF.

This chain links TRBV7-8 with TRBJ2-5; TRBD2 aligns across 14 bases. CDR3 length equals 18 residues. The V gene's germline CDR1 is SGHVS and CDR2 FQNEAQ. The ends lost 4 bases at V and 3 bases at J; junction bases unmatched: 10. The chain's CDR3 is CASSSLGLAGGREETQYF. CDR3 sequence (DNA): TGTGCCAGCAGCTCTCTAGGACTAGCGGGAGGAAGGGAAGAGACCCAGTACTTC.